The text below deals with one TCR beta chain. As yet, its antigen is unknown. Time point described: baseline, week 1 (first vaccination visit). Stated treatment: pre-vaccination baseline after standard-of-care therapy. From germline, CDR1 is MGHRA and CDR2 YSYEKL. Trimming left V 5 bases short and J 5 bases short, with 13 bases between. The CDR3 sequence is 14 residues long. This sample is part of a study of a mutant IDH1 vaccine in newly diagnosed glioma. As for the study in general: Radiotherapy, temozolomide, or both had been given previously, and both were given to most. General observations from the study: Overall, just under 95% of patients had vaccine-induced immune responses. Pseudoprogression seemingly bore no relation to changes in top peripheral T cell clonotypes.

The data were produced by immunoSEQ multiplex PCR, yet TCRdb's version contains in-frame clones alone and is incomplete. The sample lists tens of thousands of clones, more than 80% occurring once. Source: PBMCs, taken from a glioma patient treated with radiotherapy, temozolomide or both. The chain has TRBV4-1 and TRBJ1-5, with unresolved D. The source is a man in his late teens or twenties with glioma. The CDR3 protein is CASSVVGSYQPQHF. The CDR3 nucleotides are TGCGCCAGCAGCGTCGTGGGTTCTTATCAGCCCCAGCATTTT.